These T cell receptor beta chains were read from a single sample in a study of blood T cell repertoires in COVID-19. Data came from immunoSEQ multiplex PCR; TCRdb stores just in-frame clones and leaves some out. The sample holds 72,000 or so clones, around 90% seen once. The sequenced sample consisted of peripheral blood. The receptors shown here come from a man over 45 with active COVID-19. Each CDR3 is given with its conserved first and last residue. D genes are given only for firm matches. Size is omitted from some rows. Given values are once, few, many or a class for expanded clones.

cdr3_nt	cdr3_aa	d_call	clone_size	v_call	j_call
TGTGCCAGTAGTATCGGACAGGGGAGGCTCAACGAGCAGTACTTC	CASSIGQGRLNEQYF	TRBD1	NA	TRBV19	TRBJ2-7
TGTGCCAGTAGGCCGGGACAGGGGGCGCGGACCGGGGAGCTGTTTTTT	CASRPGQGARTGELFF	TRBD1	NA	TRBV19	TRBJ2-2
TGCAGCGTTGAATCCAGACTGAGCTATGGCTACACCTTC	CSVESRLSYGYTF	NA	NA	TRBV29-1	TRBJ1-2
TGTGCCAGCAGATCAAACGGTGGGGACAGAAATAACTATGGCTACACCTTC	CASRSNGGDRNNYGYTF	TRBD1	once	TRBV9	TRBJ1-2
TGTGCCAGCAGTTTCACTAGCGCCCGAAGGAATGAGCAGTTCTTC	CASSFTSARRNEQFF	TRBD2	NA	TRBV2	TRBJ2-1
TGTGCCAGCAGCCCTGGGACTAGCGGAAACAATGAGCAGTTCTTC	CASSPGTSGNNEQFF	TRBD2	NA	TRBV7-9	TRBJ2-1
TGTGCCAGCAGTGGACAGGGTAATGAAAAACTGTTTTTT	CASSGQGNEKLFF	TRBD1	NA	TRBV2	TRBJ1-4
TGTGCCAGCAGTTCCGGACTAGCGGGGATCAATGAGCAGTTCTTC	CASSSGLAGINEQFF	TRBD2	NA	TRBV5-5	TRBJ2-1
TGTGCCAGCAGCACCGGGACTAGCGGGAGCAATGAGCAGTTCTTC	CASSTGTSGSNEQFF	TRBD2	NA	TRBV7-9	TRBJ2-1
TGTGCCACCAGTAGACTGACTAGCGGACAAGAGACCCAGTACTTC	CATSRLTSGQETQYF	TRBD2	NA	TRBV24-1	TRBJ2-5
TGTGCCAGCAGCCAAGATCTAGGACAGCCCCAGCATTTT	CASSQDLGQPQHF	NA	NA	TRBV3-1/TRBV3-2	TRBJ1-5
TGTGCCAGCAGTTTGGTCGGAGAGACCCAGTACTTC	CASSLVGETQYF	NA	NA	TRBV28	TRBJ2-5
TGTGCCAGCAGCCGGACTAGCGGGAGCGGGGGCACAGATACGCAGTATTTT	CASSRTSGSGGTDTQYF	TRBD2	NA	TRBV11-2	TRBJ2-3
TGTGCCAGCAGACCTCACCAAAAGCCCACCTACGAGCAGTACTTC	CASRPHQKPTYEQYF	NA	NA	TRBV6-2/TRBV6-3	TRBJ2-7
TGCGCCAGCAGCCCCGTGTGGAGCTCCAATGAGCAGTTCTTC	CASSPVWSSNEQFF	NA	NA	TRBV4-3	TRBJ2-1
TGTGCCAGCTCACCACCCAACAGGGGCCTAGGCTATGGCTACACCTTC	CASSPPNRGLGYGYTF	TRBD1	NA	TRBV18	TRBJ1-2
TGTGCCACCACAGACAGGGGCCCCACAGATACGCAGTATTTT	CATTDRGPTDTQYF	TRBD1	NA	TRBV27	TRBJ2-3